This T cell receptor (beta chain) originates from a study of identical twins. Findings and limits, study-wide: The study based its conclusions on cross-sectional statistical analysis and did not follow the same donors.

As for this clonotype: Its antigen is as yet unknown.

Healthy Caucasians were all of the donors. A universal primer site was incorporated via template switching, and the cDNA contained unique molecular identifiers. TCRdb reprocessed the 5' RACE reads via MiXCR and lists one record per CDR3 protein. The sample has hundreds of thousands of distinct CDR3 sequences, roughly a quarter seen once; the top ten hold just under 3%. The CDR3 is made up of 10 amino acids. The data were also submitted as part of a second study, on T cells expressing NK-cell markers. From that paper: In a group of 5 or 6 donors, dominant NKG2C+ clonotypes represented about 1.0-7.0% of CD8+ T cells.

This TCR was sampled from a young woman in good health. Sequenced input: CD4+ T cells sorted from blood. This sequence joins TRBV21-1 and TRBJ2-1; the tabulated D call, TRBD2, remains unverified against the DNA. TRBV21-1 corresponds to a pseudogene. The CDR3 sequence: CASFSGEQFF. For the CDR3, the DNA is TGTGCCAGCTTCAGCGGAGAGCAGTTCTTC.